A single T cell receptor beta chain is shown here with its context. Antigen unknown. Primers for the PCR totalled 60 Vbeta and 13 Jbeta. Produced via immunoSEQ multiplex PCR; TCRdb's table is partial and in-frame only. The sample has around 200,000 clones; roughly 77% are singletons. The sample belongs to a study of cytomegalovirus exposure and HLA in healthy donors. Study-level findings and limits: Cytomegalovirus status, reportedly, was diagnosed with high specificity and sensitivity by the classifier. The study recorded about 150 TCR beta chains that were cytomegalovirus-associated. Testing in vitro showed a few CMV-associated chains specific for CMV antigens.

The junction had 8 bases not matched to a gene; V was cut back by 0 bases and J by 1 base. In germline, CDR1 is SGHDT, CDR2 YYEEEE. The CDR3 contains 17 residues. This chain uses TRBV5-6 with TRBJ1-1, with 8 bases aligning to TRBD1. This sequence originates from a young woman in good health and CMV-seropositive. Material for sequencing was PBMCs. The chain's CDR3 is CASSLAQGVWKNTEAFF. The CDR3 DNA follows: TGTGCCAGCAGCTTGGCACAGGGGGTTTGGAAGAACACTGAAGCTTTCTTT.